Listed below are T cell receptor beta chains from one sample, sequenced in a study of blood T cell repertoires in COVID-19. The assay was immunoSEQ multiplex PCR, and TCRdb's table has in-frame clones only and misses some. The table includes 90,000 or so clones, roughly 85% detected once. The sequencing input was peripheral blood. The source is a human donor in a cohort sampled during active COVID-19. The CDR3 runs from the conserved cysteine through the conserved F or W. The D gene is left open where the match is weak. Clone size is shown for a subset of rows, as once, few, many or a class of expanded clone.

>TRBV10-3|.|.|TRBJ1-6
TGTGCCATCAGTGAGGGGGCCAAATCGGGCTCACCCCTCCACTTT
CAISEGAKSGSPLHF
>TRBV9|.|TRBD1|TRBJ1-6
TGTGCCAGCAGTGGGACAGGAATAACGAATTCACCCCTCCACTTT
CASSGTGITNSPLHF
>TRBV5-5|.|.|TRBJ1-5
TGTGCCAGCAGCTTGGGTTTACAGGGTTTCGGGCAGCCCCAGCATTTT
CASSLGLQGFGQPQHF
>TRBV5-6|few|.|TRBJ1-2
TGTGCCAGCAGCTTGGGGCCCCAGGCAGGGGTCTATGGCTACACCTTC
CASSLGPQAGVYGYTF
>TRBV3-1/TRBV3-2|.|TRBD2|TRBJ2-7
TGTGCCAGCAGTCCAAGACTAGCGGGACCCTACGAGCAGTACTTC
CASSPRLAGPYEQYF
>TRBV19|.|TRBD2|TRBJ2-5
TGTGCCAGTAGTATAGATAGGAGGACTAGCGAAGAGACCCAGTACTTC
CASSIDRRTSEETQYF
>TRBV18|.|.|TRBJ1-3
TGTGCCAGCTCACCATCACAGGACGCCCGAAACACCATATATTTT
CASSPSQDARNTIYF
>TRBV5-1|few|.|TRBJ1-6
TGCGCCAGCAGCTCCGGGGGGGGCGAGTCACCCCTCCACTTT
CASSSGGGESPLHF
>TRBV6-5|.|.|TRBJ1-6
TGTGCCAGCAGTCTACAGGACAATTCACCCCTCCACTTT
CASSLQDNSPLHF
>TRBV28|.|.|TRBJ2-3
TGTGCCAGCGGGGAGACGCCGGTTACGCAGTATTTT
CASGETPVTQYF
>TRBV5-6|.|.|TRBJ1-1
TGTGCCAGCAGCGCCGACAGTCGTGAAGCTTTCTTT
CASSADSREAFF
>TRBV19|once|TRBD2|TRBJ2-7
TGTGCCAGTAGTGCTTTTAGCGGAACCCCGGGACTAGCGGGAGGCGAGCAGTACTTC
CASSAFSGTPGLAGGEQYF
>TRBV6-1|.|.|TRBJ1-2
TGTGCCAGCAGTGAAGGGGACGGGAGCTATGGCTACACCTTC
CASSEGDGSYGYTF
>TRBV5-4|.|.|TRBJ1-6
TGTGCCAGCAGCTGGGGGGGCGGGAGCTCCTATAATTCACCCCTCCACTTT
CASSWGGGSSYNSPLHF
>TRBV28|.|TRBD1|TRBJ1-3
TGTGCCAGCAGCGACACCGGGACAGGCGGCCATGGAAACACCATATATTTT
CASSDTGTGGHGNTIYF
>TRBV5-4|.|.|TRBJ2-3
TGTGCCAGCAGCTTATCGAAAGAAGGCGGCGATACGCAGTATTTT
CASSLSKEGGDTQYF
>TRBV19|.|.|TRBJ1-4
TGTGCCAGTAGGGACTGGGCAGGCCATGAAAAACTGTTTTTT
CASRDWAGHEKLFF
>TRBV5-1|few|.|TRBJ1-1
TGCGCCAGCAGCTACAGGGCGAACACTGAAGCTTTCTTT
CASSYRANTEAFF
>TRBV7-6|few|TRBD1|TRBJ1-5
TGTGCCAGCGGGACAGCTAGCAATCAGCCCCAGCATTTT
CASGTASNQPQHF
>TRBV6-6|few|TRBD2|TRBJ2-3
TGTGCCAGCAGTCTCGGGACTAGCGGGGGGACCGTTGATACGCAGTATTTT
CASSLGTSGGTVDTQYF
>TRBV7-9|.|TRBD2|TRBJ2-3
TGTGCCAGCAGGCCCGGGGGGACAGATACGCAGTATTTT
CASRPGGTDTQYF
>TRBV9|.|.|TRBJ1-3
TGTGCCAGCAGCCACTCGGGGGAGCACTCTGGAAACACCATATATTTT
CASSHSGEHSGNTIYF
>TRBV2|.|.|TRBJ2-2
TGTGCCAGCAGTGAAGTTCCGAGATGGAACACCGGGGAGCTGTTTTTT
CASSEVPRWNTGELFF
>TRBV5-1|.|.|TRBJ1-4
TGCGCCAGCAGCTTTGACAGCTACAACGAAAAACTGTTTTTT
CASSFDSYNEKLFF
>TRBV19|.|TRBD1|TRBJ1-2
TGTGCCAGTAGGACCTCCGGGACAGATTTATGGGAGGACACCTTC
CASRTSGTDLWEDTF
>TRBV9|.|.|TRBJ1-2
TGTGCCAGCAGCAAACAGTCCGACAACTACTATGGCTACACCTTC
CASSKQSDNYYGYTF
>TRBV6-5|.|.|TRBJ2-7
TGTGCCAGCAGTTACTCGGAGGGAAGGATTACCTACGAGCAGTACTTC
CASSYSEGRITYEQYF
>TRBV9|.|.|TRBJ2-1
TGTGCCAGCAGCGTAGGGTCCGGTGAGCAGTTCTTC
CASSVGSGEQFF
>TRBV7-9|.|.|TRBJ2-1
TGTGCCAGCAGCTCCCAAGGCCGGGGTGAGCAGTTCTTC
CASSSQGRGEQFF
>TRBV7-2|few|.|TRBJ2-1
TGTGCCAGCAGCTTAGCAGAACAGGGTTCCTACAATGAGCAGTTCTTC
CASSLAEQGSYNEQFF
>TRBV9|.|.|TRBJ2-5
TGTGCCAGCAGCGTAGGGGCAGGGAACAGCCAAGAGACCCAGTACTTC
CASSVGAGNSQETQYF
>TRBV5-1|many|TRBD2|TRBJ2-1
TGCGCCAGCACCGGGACTAGCGGGAGTCGGGACAATGAGCAGTTCTTC
CASTGTSGSRDNEQFF
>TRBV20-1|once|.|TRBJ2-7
TGCAGTGCTACCCCCCGCGAGCAGTACTTC
CSATPREQYF
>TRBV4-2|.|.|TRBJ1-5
TGTGCCAGCAGCCAAGATCGGGGGCAGCCCCAGCATTTT
CASSQDRGQPQHF